Listed below are T cell receptor beta chains from one sample, sequenced in a study of T cells in localized non-small cell lung cancer. Profiling relied on immunoSEQ multiplex PCR, and the TCRdb table lists in-frame clones only, not all of them. The sample includes 72,000 or so clones, approximately 85% of them seen just once. The specimen comprised peripheral blood, sampled before any cancer treatment. Receptors were obtained from a female donor older than 55 with stage I lung adenocarcinoma. The CDR3 runs from the conserved cysteine through the conserved F or W. A D gene is named only where the DNA matches it firmly. Some rows have no size entry. The others give once, few or many, or a class for an expanded clone.

TRBJ2-3 | TRBV6-6 | - | - | CASSYKLTEKSDTQYF | TGTGCCAGCAGTTACAAGTTGACAGAGAAATCAGATACGCAGTATTTT
TRBJ1-1 | TRBV14 | - | - | CASSLYGGAYQNGEAFF | TGTGCCAGCAGCCTCTACGGGGGGGCATATCAAAACGGTGAAGCTTTCTTT
TRBJ1-6 | TRBV19 | - | - | CASSLRGGVISPLHF | TGTGCCAGTAGCCTCCGGGGAGGGGTCATCTCACCCCTCCACTTT
TRBJ2-5 | TRBV5-1 | - | - | CASSFARGQETQYF | TGCGCCAGCAGCTTTGCCAGGGGTCAAGAGACCCAGTACTTC
TRBJ1-2 | TRBV6-5 | once | - | CASSYSGPGRGYTF | TGTGCCAGCAGTTACTCCGGCCCAGGGCGAGGCTACACCTTC
TRBJ1-1 | TRBV7-3 | few | - | CASSATVNTEAFF | TGTGCCAGCAGCGCGACGGTGAACACTGAAGCTTTCTTT
TRBJ1-3 | TRBV5-6 | - | - | CASSSRGAYTIYF | TGTGCCAGCAGCTCGCGGGGGGCTTACACCATATATTTT
TRBJ2-3 | TRBV30 | - | - | CARGGATDTQYF | TGTGCCCGAGGGGGGGCCACAGATACGCAGTATTTT
TRBJ2-3 | TRBV27 | - | - | CASSLMQGNTDTQYF | TGTGCCAGCAGTTTAATGCAGGGGAACACAGATACGCAGTATTTT
TRBJ2-1 | TRBV2 | - | - | CASSDGIRQTDEQFF | TGTGCCAGCAGTGATGGTATTCGACAGACCGATGAGCAGTTCTTC
TRBJ2-1 | TRBV10-3 | - | TRBD2 | CAIIGPGGGSYNEQFF | TGTGCCATCATCGGACCTGGGGGGGGTTCCTACAATGAGCAGTTCTTC
TRBJ2-3 | TRBV7-9 | few | - | CATPEGRVGTDTQYF | TGTGCCACCCCAGAGGGCCGCGTTGGAACAGATACGCAGTATTTT
TRBJ2-1 | TRBV5-1 | - | TRBD1 | CASSLLGTVYNEQFF | TGCGCCAGCAGCTTGCTCGGGACAGTTTACAATGAGCAGTTCTTC
TRBJ1-2 | TRBV7-9 | - | - | CASSLTEQGPNYGYTF | TGTGCCAGCAGCCTGACCGAACAGGGTCCTAACTATGGCTACACCTTC
TRBJ1-5 | TRBV19 | - | - | CASSKYSNQPQHF | TGTGCCAGTAGCAAGTATAGCAATCAGCCCCAGCATTTT
TRBJ2-5 | TRBV6-5 | - | - | CASSYQTGVEYF | TGTGCCAGCAGTTACCAGACAGGCGTAGAGTACTTC
TRBJ1-3 | TRBV7-9 | - | TRBD1 | CASSPLKGAKTSSGNTIYF | TGTGCCAGCAGCCCCCTGAAGGGGGCGAAGACTTCCTCTGGAAACACCATATATTTT
TRBJ2-7 | TRBV27 | - | TRBD2 | CASSLTGLAGEPQYF | TGTGCCAGCAGTTTAACGGGACTAGCGGGAGAGCCGCAGTACTTC
TRBJ2-1 | TRBV2 | - | TRBD2 | CASSVMAGGHEQFF | TGTGCCAGCAGTGTGATGGCGGGGGGCCATGAGCAGTTCTTC
TRBJ1-1 | TRBV21-1 | once | - | CASSKCGISLNTEAFF | TGTGCCAGCAGCAAATGTGGCATATCTTTGAACACTGAAGCTTTCTTT
TRBJ2-3 | TRBV18 | - | - | CASSPNYGSTDTQYF | TGTGCCAGCTCACCGAACTACGGTAGTACAGATACGCAGTATTTT
TRBJ1-1 | TRBV28 | - | - | CAISLLAGANINTEAFF | TGTGCCATCTCCCTTCTGGCAGGGGCGAACATTAACACTGAAGCTTTCTTT
TRBJ1-2 | TRBV23-1 | - | TRBD1 | CASTYSGDRGRGYTF | TGCGCCAGCACCTATTCCGGGGACAGGGGTCGCGGCTACACCTTC
TRBJ2-1 | TRBV25-1 | once | TRBD2 | CASSESATSVGEQFF | TGTGCCAGCAGTGAATCAGCGACTAGCGTCGGTGAGCAGTTCTTC
TRBJ2-1 | TRBV27 | once | TRBD2 | CASRGSGGTNEQFF | TGTGCCAGCCGGGGTAGCGGGGGGACGAATGAGCAGTTCTTC
TRBJ1-2 | TRBV11-2 | - | - | CASSLDRTANYGYTF | TGTGCCAGCAGCTTAGACAGAACAGCGAACTATGGCTACACCTTC
TRBJ2-1 | TRBV6-5 | - | TRBD2 | CASSPLAGGSREQFF | TGTGCCAGCAGTCCTCTAGCGGGAGGGTCAAGGGAGCAGTTCTTC
TRBJ2-7 | TRBV30 | - | - | CAWSEQEYEQYF | TGTGCCTGGAGTGAACAGGAATACGAGCAGTACTTC
TRBJ2-1 | TRBV28 | - | TRBD2 | CASSLSDLAGAYNEQFF | TGTGCCAGCAGTTTATCAGATTTAGCGGGGGCCTACAATGAGCAGTTCTTC
TRBJ1-1 | TRBV4-2 | few | TRBD1 | CASSQGQGGVLRNTEAFF | TGTGCCAGCAGCCAAGGACAGGGTGGTGTGTTGAGGAACACTGAAGCTTTCTTT
TRBJ2-2 | TRBV7-3 | - | - | CASTSGELFF | TGTGCCAGCACGTCCGGGGAGCTGTTTTTT
TRBJ1-4 | TRBV7-6 | - | - | CASSLAASEKLFF | TGTGCCAGCAGCTTAGCCGCCAGCGAAAAACTGTTTTTT
TRBJ1-1 | TRBV7-3 | - | - | CASSLWQNTEAFF | TGTGCCAGCAGCTTATGGCAGAACACTGAAGCTTTCTTT
TRBJ1-1 | TRBV25-1 | - | - | CASTGNMNTEAFF | TGTGCCAGCACAGGGAACATGAACACTGAAGCTTTCTTT
TRBJ1-1 | TRBV7-8 | - | TRBD1 | CASSLELTGSLNTEAFF | TGTGCCAGCAGCCTCGAATTGACAGGGTCCTTGAACACTGAAGCTTTCTTT
TRBJ2-3 | TRBV14 | once | TRBD2 | CASSHGLAGGGTQYF | TGTGCCAGCAGCCACGGACTAGCGGGAGGGGGTACGCAGTATTTT
TRBJ2-1 | TRBV5-4 | - | TRBD2 | CASSSDLAGGLYNEQFF | TGTGCCAGCAGCTCCGATTTAGCGGGGGGGCTTTACAATGAGCAGTTCTTC
TRBJ1-2 | TRBV19 | - | - | CASSIRRGYTF | TGTGCCAGTAGTATTAGACGCGGCTACACCTTC
TRBJ1-1 | TRBV18 | - | TRBD1 | CASSPQYNRGSTEAFF | TGTGCCAGCTCACCACAATATAACAGGGGGAGCACTGAAGCTTTCTTT
TRBJ2-1 | TRBV11-3 | - | TRBD2 | CASSSLPPSGRANEQFF | TGTGCCAGCAGCTCTCTCCCCCCTAGCGGGAGGGCCAATGAGCAGTTCTTC
TRBJ1-1 | TRBV16 | - | - | CASSQSGQNTEAFF | TGTGCCAGCAGCCAGTCGGGACAGAACACTGAAGCTTTCTTT
TRBJ2-3 | TRBV5-1 | - | - | CASSLKRDTQYF | TGCGCCAGCAGCTTAAAGAGAGATACGCAGTATTTT
TRBJ1-3 | TRBV2 | many | - | CASRRVSGNTIYF | TGTGCCAGCCGGCGGGTGTCTGGAAACACCATATATTTT
TRBJ1-4 | TRBV28 | once | - | CASSLINEKLFF | TGTGCCAGCAGTTTGATAAATGAAAAACTGTTTTTT
TRBJ2-3 | TRBV10-1 | - | TRBD2 | CASSDRPGGPDTQYF | TGCGCCAGCAGTGATAGGCCGGGGGGACCAGATACGCAGTATTTT
TRBJ2-2 | TRBV11-3 | - | - | CASSSLGGELFF | TGTGCCAGCAGCTCCCTAGGTGGGGAGCTGTTTTTT
TRBJ2-1 | TRBV6-7 | - | - | CASTHWVESSYNEQFF | TGTGCCAGCACTCACTGGGTCGAGAGCTCCTACAATGAGCAGTTCTTC
TRBJ2-7 | TRBV7-9 | - | - | CASSFGWYEQYF | TGTGCCAGCAGCTTTGGGTGGTACGAGCAGTACTTC
TRBJ1-1 | TRBV7-2 | - | TRBD1 | CASSIPTGYREAFF | TGTGCCAGCAGTATCCCGACAGGGTACCGAGAAGCTTTCTTT
TRBJ1-2 | TRBV19 | - | - | CASSIRGTRYGYTF | TGTGCCAGTAGTATAAGGGGGACGCGCTATGGCTACACCTTC
TRBJ1-2 | TRBV28 | - | TRBD1 | CASRDDRAWGYTF | TGTGCCAGCAGAGATGACAGGGCCTGGGGCTACACCTTC
TRBJ1-3 | TRBV30 | - | - | CASTTPASSSGNTIYF | TGTGCCTCCACTACGCCAGCTTCGAGCTCTGGAAACACCATATATTTT
TRBJ1-1 | TRBV5-1 | - | - | CASSFLPDNTEAFF | TGCGCCAGCAGCTTTCTCCCAGATAACACTGAAGCTTTCTTT
TRBJ1-5 | TRBV6-6 | once | - | CASSHKTDMRQPQHF | TGTGCCAGCAGCCACAAGACCGACATGAGGCAGCCCCAGCATTTT
TRBJ2-3 | TRBV7-9 | - | - | CASAHGVSTDTQYF | TGTGCCAGCGCCCACGGGGTTAGCACAGATACGCAGTATTTT
TRBJ2-1 | TRBV19 | - | TRBD2 | CASSSPSGGVNEQFF | TGTGCCAGTAGTTCGCCTAGCGGGGGTGTGAATGAGCAGTTCTTC
TRBJ2-7 | TRBV7-2 | - | TRBD1 | CASSFDRVGTYEQYF | TGTGCCAGCAGCTTCGACAGGGTGGGAACCTACGAGCAGTACTTC